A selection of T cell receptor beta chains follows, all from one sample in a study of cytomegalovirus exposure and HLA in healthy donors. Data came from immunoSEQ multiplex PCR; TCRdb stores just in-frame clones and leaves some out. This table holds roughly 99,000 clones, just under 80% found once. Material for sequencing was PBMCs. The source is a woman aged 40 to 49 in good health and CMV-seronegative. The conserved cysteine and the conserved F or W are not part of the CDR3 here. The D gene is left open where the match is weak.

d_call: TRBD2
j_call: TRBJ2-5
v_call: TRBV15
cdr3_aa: ATSRELAGGWGETQY

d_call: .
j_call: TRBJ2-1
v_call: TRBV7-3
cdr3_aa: ASSPGGSKYNEQF

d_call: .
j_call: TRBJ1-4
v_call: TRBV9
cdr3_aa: ASSVEEPGEKLF

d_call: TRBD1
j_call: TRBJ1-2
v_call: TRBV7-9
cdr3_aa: ASSLSSGQGLYGYT

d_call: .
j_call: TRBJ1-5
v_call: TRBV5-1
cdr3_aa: ASSPGHSNQPQN

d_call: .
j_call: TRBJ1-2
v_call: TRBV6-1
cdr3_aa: ASLRVWYGYT

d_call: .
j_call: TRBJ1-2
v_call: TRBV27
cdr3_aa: ASSSHLRANYGYT

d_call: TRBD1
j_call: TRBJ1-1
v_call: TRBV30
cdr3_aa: ASQGGTEAF

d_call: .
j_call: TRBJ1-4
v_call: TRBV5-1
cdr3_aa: ASSSGGTNEKLF

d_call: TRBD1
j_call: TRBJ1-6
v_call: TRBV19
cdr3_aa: ASSIRQGANNSPLH

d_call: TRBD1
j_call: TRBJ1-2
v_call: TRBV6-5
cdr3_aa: ASRTTGETNYGYT

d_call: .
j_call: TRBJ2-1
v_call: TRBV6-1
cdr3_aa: ASSGDSTRYNEQF

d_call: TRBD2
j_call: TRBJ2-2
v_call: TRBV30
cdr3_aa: AWKSGGWAGELF

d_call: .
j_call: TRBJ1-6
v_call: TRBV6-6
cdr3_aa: ASSYLQGNSPLH

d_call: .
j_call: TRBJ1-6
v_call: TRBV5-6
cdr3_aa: ASSLGSSYNSPLH

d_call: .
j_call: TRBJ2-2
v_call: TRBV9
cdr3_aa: ASSAGAGNTGELF

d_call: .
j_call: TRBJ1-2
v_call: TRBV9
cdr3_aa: ASSGGTGYYGYT

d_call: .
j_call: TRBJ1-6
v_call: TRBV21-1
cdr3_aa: ASSAHRGSNSPLH

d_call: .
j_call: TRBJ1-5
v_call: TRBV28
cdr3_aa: ASSLNQPQH

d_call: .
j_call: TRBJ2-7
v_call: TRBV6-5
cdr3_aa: ASSKPGTSYEQY

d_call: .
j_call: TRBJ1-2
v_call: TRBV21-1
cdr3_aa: ASSKRGEHYGYT

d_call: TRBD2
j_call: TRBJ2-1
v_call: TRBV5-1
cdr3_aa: ASSLEGTSSPWSSYNEQF

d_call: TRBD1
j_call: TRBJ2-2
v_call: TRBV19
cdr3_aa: ASRTGAGELF

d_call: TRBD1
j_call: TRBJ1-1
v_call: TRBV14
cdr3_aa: ASRQTGGRDTEAF

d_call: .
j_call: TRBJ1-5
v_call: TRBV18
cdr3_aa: ASSPIPGGNQPQH

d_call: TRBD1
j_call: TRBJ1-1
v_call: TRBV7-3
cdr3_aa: ASSLTGGQATEAF

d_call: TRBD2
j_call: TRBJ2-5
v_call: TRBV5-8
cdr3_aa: ASSLGRGGLAQETQY

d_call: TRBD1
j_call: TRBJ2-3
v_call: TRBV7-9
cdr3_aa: ASSLDRGSTDTQY

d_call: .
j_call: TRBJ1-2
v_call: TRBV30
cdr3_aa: AWAPLTENYGYT

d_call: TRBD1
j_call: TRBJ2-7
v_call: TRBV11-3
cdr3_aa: ASRAWRPPGQGTYEQY

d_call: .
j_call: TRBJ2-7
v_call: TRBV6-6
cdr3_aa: ASRGVGNEQY

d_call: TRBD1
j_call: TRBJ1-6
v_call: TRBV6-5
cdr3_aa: ASSLPGTGNSPLH

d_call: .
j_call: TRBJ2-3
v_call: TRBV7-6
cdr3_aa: ASSLRLAGADTQY

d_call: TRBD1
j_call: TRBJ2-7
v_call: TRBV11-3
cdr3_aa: ASSTGQGYEQY

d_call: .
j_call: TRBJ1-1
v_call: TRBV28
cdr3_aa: ASRQGMNTEAF

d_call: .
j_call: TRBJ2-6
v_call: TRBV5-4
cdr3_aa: ASSFFRRTGGANVLT

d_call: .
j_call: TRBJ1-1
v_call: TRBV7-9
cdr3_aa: ASSQNTEAF

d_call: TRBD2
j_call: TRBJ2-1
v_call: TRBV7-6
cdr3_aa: ASSLRRGDRAGGEQF

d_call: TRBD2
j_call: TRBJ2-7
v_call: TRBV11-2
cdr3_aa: ASSVRLAGGPKQY

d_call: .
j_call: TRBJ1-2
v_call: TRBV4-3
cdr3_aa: ASSPEGTVYT

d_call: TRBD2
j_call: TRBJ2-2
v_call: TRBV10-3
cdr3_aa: AISERLANTGELF

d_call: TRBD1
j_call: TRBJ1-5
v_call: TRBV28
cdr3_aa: ASSLETGRNQPQH

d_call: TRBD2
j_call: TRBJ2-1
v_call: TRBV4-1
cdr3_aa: ASRGTSGGSYNEQF

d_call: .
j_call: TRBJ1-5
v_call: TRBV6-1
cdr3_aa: ASSEAHFWAANQPQH

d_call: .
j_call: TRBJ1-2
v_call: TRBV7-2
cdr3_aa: ASSPRTDLRYGYT

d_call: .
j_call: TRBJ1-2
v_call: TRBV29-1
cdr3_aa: SVDGGGGNYGYT

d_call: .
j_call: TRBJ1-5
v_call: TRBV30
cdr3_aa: AWSVNDRLYQPQH